The next 11 T cell receptor beta chains were all read from a single sample in a study of blood T cell repertoires in COVID-19 (dated by TCRdb to 2018 to 2021). Receptors were amplified or captured by the immunoSEQ multiplex PCR assay. TCRdb obtained this table from immuneACCESS and retained in-frame rearrangements with V and J assigned. These tables miss some clones; where compared with another copy, unresolved V genes account for less than half of the shortfall, and the remainder is unexplained. This sample holds 350,000 to 450,000 clones; 75% to 90% were observed only once. 3.5% to 4% of the sample goes to the ten largest clones. Sequencing input: peripheral blood. These receptors all come from a woman between 18 and 29 years old with acute or convalescent COVID-19.

The chain combines TRBV2 with TRBJ2-3; a weak D match, TRBD1 (5 bases). Trimming pared 9 bases from V and 4 bases from J, leaving 11 bases between. The CDR3 sequence is 12 residues long. Germline values: CDR1 SNHLY, CDR2 FYNNEI. The DNA for the CDR3 is TGTGCCAGTGAGACAGTCCCAGATACGCAGTATTTT. Residues: CASETVPDTQYF.

This chain links TRBV19 with TRBJ2-3; 7 positions match TRBD1. This CDR3 comprises 14 residues. CDR1 and CDR2 (germline): LNHDA, SQIVND (reference sequence). After removal of 5 bases from V and 4 bases from J, the junction contained 6 bases not matched to a gene. The CDR3 region is CASSLRGQSDTQYF. CDR3 DNA: TGTGCCAGTAGTTTGAGGGGGCAGTCAGATACGCAGTATTTT.

The chain has TRBV6-5 and TRBJ2-3, with 7 bases aligning to TRBD2. The germline CDR1 and CDR2 sequences are MNHEY and SVGAGI. The CDR3 spans 16 residues. V was clipped by 2 bases and J by 0 bases; unmatched bases: 5. CDR3 coding DNA: TGTGCCAGCAGTTACCTGGCGGGAGCTAGCACAGATACGCAGTATTTT. Its translation: CASSYLAGASTDTQYF.

The V call is TRBV28, the J call TRBJ1-2; TRBD1 agrees at 7 bases. The CDR3 loop spans 14 amino acids. The trim removed 8 bases at V and 0 bases at J, leaving 6 bases unmatched. Germline V lookup: CDR1 MDHEN, CDR2 SYDVKM. The CDR3 region is CASRGQPPNYGYTF. In nucleotides, the CDR3 is TGTGCCAGCCGGGGACAGCCACCTAACTATGGCTACACCTTC.

The chain employs TRBV5-8 and TRBJ1-4; D may be TRBD1 (5 bases). This CDR3 spans 17 amino acids. The V gene's germline CDR1 is SGHTS and CDR2 YDEGEE. Trimming pared 3 bases from V and 0 bases from J, leaving 15 bases between. CDR3 region: CASSWARGLTTNEKLFF. The DNA of the CDR3 is TGTGCCAGCAGCTGGGCCCGGGGACTTACAACTAATGAAAAACTGTTTTTT.

The CDR3 region is CATRSVNEREGRGMDNEQFF. The DNA of the CDR3 is TGTGCCACCCGCTCGGTTAATGAGCGGGAGGGCCGAGGGATGGACAATGAGCAGTTCTTC. This chain links TRBV19 with TRBJ2-1; TRBD2 matches at 10 bases. Looked up from germline, CDR1 is LNHDA and CDR2 is SQIVND (reference sequence). This CDR3 contains 20 residues. V lost 10 bases, J lost 5 bases, and 26 bases stayed unmatched.

The chain carries TRBV12-5 and TRBJ1-1, with D perhaps TRBD1 (6 bases). This CDR3 has 17 residues. Germline loops: CDR1 LGHNT, CDR2 FRNRAP. Deletions cut 7 bases from V and 4 bases from J, with 25 bases between. CDR3 sequence: CASAPPSAGAGGTEAFF. CDR3 sequence (DNA): TGTGCTAGTGCCCCCCCCTCTGCGGGGGCCGGGGGCACTGAAGCTTTCTTT.

The V call is TRBV5-1, the J call TRBJ2-7; 7 nucleotides agree with TRBD2. The V and J ends lost 0 bases and 4 bases, in that order; junction bases with no gene match: 7. This CDR3 spans 15 amino acids. The V gene's germline CDR1 is SGHRS and CDR2 YFSETQ. CDR3 DNA sequence: TGCGCCAGCAGCTTGGTGGCTAGCGGTCTATACGAGCAGTACTTC. This encodes CASSLVASGLYEQYF.

The J gene is TRBJ2-7, the V gene TRBV2, with D possibly being TRBD2 (5 bases). V was clipped by 5 bases and J by 0 bases, with 11 bases between them. This CDR3 has 14 amino acids. The germline gives CDR1 SNHLY, CDR2 FYNNEI. The CDR3 loop reads CASSYLRDSYEQYF. The CDR3 DNA reads as TGTGCCAGCAGTTATCTACGGGACTCCTACGAGCAGTACTTC. The full variable domain, in which reference TRBV2 and TRBJ2-7 provide the parts outside the CDR3, is EPEVTQTPSHQVTQMGQEVILRCVPISNHLYFYWYRQILGQKVEFLVSFYNNEISEKSEIFDDQFSVERPDGSNFTLKIRSTKLEDSAMYFCASSYLRDSYEQYFGPGTRLTVT.

The rearrangement joins TRBV19 to TRBJ2-1, with TRBD1 matching over 7 bases. J lost 3 bases, V lost 10 bases, and 6 bases had no gene match. CDR1 and CDR2 (germline): LNHDA, SQIVND (reference sequence). CDR3 length: 13 residues. CDR3 protein: CATKTGFYNEQFF. The CDR3 bases are TGTGCCACCAAGACAGGGTTCTACAATGAGCAGTTCTTC.

V gene TRBV5-1 combines with J gene TRBJ1-2; perhaps TRBD1 as D (6 bases). Germline V CDR1 and CDR2: SGHRS, YFSETQ. The CDR3 is 16 amino acids. V lost 0 bases, J lost 8 bases, and 20 bases lay in between. The CDR3 sequence: CASSLEVVGADHGYTF. As DNA, the CDR3 is TGCGCCAGCAGCTTGGAGGTAGTGGGGGCGGATCACGGCTACACCTTC.